Listed here are 2 T cell receptor beta chains from one sample, sequenced in a study of blood T cell repertoires in COVID-19 (dated by TCRdb to between 2020 and 2021). Preparation of the library involved the immunoSEQ multiplex PCR assay. In its TCRdb copy, this immuneACCESS table keeps in-frame sequences only and misses some clones. Where compared with another copy, unresolved V genes explain less than half of these, and the others have no known cause. The sample table shows around 200,000 clones, and roughly nine tenths are seen once. The biggest ten clones account for approximately 12% of the sample. Sequenced material: peripheral blood. These TCRs come from a woman aged 18-29 years who had recovered from COVID-19.

The rearrangement uses TRBV13 and TRBJ1-1, with no clear D. The ends were cut back, 3 bases at V and 4 bases at J, with 9 bases in the middle. The V gene's germline CDR1 is PRHDT and CDR2 FYEKMQ (reference sequence). The CDR3 is 13 amino acids. The CDR3 spells CASSFRGGTEAFF. CDR3 in DNA: TGTGCCAGCAGCTTTCGAGGAGGCACTGAAGCTTTCTTT. Using reference TRBV13 and TRBJ1-1 for the parts outside the CDR3, the full variable domain is AAGVIQSPRHLIKEKRETATLKCYPIPRHDTVYWYQQGPGQDPQFLISFYEKMQSDKGSIPDRFSAQQFSDYHSELNMSSLELGDSALYFCASSFRGGTEAFFGQGTRLTVV.

The chain carries TRBV28 and TRBJ2-7; tentatively, D is TRBD2 (5 bases). The V end lost 6 bases, the J end lost 6 bases, and 21 bases lay between the germline ends. The CDR3 is made up of 15 amino acids. CDR1 and CDR2 (germline): MDHEN, SYDVKM. The CDR3 DNA follows: TGTGCCAGCAGCCAAATGGGAGACCCGAGCGGCGAGCAGTACTTC. This gives the protein CASSQMGDPSGEQYF.